One and the same sample provided the 4 T cell receptor beta chains below, sequenced in a study of cytomegalovirus exposure and HLA in healthy donors. 60 Vbeta and 13 Jbeta primers were used in PCR. Sequencing used immunoSEQ multiplex PCR; TCRdb keeps in-frame clones, though not all of them. The top ten hold around 13% of the sample, which has 150,000 to 160,000 clones, approximately 80% seen once. Specimen: PBMCs. All receptors derive from a man between 25 and 39 years old in good health and CMV-seropositive.

The chain recombines TRBV10-2 with TRBJ2-1, with TRBD1 identical over 9 bases. This CDR3 has 14 residues. From germline, CDR1 is WSHSY and CDR2 SAAADI. V gave up 5 bases and J gave up 4 bases; unmatched junction bases: 3. The CDR3: CASSRTGVYNEQFF. In DNA, the CDR3 is TGCGCCAGCAGTAGGACAGGGGTATACAATGAGCAGTTCTTC.

This CDR3 reads CASRWGGNTEAFF. CDR3 sequence (DNA): TGTGCCAGCAGGTGGGGGGGAAACACTGAAGCTTTCTTT. The chain carries TRBV28 and TRBJ1-1; a weak D match, TRBD1 (5 bases). The germline CDR1 and CDR2 sequences are MDHEN and SYDVKM. This CDR3 comprises 13 residues. The V end was cut by 6 bases, the J end by 2 bases, with 10 bases between.

The count of this clone is one. A junction end diverges from the germline sequence, so it may reflect a read error. The V and J genes are TRBV7-9 and TRBJ1-1; weak D call: TRBD1 (5 bases). This CDR3 is 12 amino acids long. Germline lookup yields CDR1 SEHNR and CDR2 FQNEAQ (reference sequence). CDR3 protein: CSSSFTGTEAFF. CDR3 sequence (DNA): TGTTCCAGCAGCTTCACAGGCACTGAAGCTTTCTTT.

The J gene is TRBJ2-4, the V gene TRBV2; no definite D call. The V gene's germline CDR1 is SNHLY and CDR2 FYNNEI. Trimming pared 9 bases from V and 4 bases from J, leaving 4 bases between. The CDR3 loop spans 10 amino acids. In nucleotides, the CDR3 is TGTGCCAGTTCAAAAAACATTCAGTACTTC. Translation gives CASSKNIQYF.